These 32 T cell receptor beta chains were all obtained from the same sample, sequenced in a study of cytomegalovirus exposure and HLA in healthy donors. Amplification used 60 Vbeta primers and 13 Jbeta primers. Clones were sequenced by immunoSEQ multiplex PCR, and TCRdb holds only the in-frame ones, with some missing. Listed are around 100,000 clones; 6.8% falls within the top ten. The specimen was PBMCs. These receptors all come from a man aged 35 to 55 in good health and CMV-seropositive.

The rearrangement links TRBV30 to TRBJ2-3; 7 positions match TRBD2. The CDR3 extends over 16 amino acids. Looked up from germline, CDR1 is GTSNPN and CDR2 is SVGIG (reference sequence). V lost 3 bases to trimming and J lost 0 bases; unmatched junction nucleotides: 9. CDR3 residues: CAWSLASGLSTDTQYF. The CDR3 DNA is TGTGCCTGGAGCCTTGCTAGCGGTTTGAGCACAGATACGCAGTATTTT.

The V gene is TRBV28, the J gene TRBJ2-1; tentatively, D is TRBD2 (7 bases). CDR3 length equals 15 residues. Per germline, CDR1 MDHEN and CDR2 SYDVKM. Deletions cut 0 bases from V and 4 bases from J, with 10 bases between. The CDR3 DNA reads TGTGCCAGCAGTTTATGGGGGGGGACATACAATGAGCAGTTCTTC. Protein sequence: CASSLWGGTYNEQFF.

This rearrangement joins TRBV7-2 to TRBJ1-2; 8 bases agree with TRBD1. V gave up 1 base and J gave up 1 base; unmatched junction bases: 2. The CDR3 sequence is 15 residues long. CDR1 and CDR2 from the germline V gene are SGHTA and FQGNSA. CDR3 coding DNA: TGTGCCAGCAGCTTAGGGACAGGGATTAACTATGGCTACACCTTC. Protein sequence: CASSLGTGINYGYTF. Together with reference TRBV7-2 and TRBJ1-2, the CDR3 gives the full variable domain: GAGVSQSPSNKVTEKGKDVELRCDPISGHTALYWYRQSLGQGLEFLIYFQGNSAPDKSGLPSDRFSAERTGGSVSTLTIQRTQQEDSAVYLCASSLGTGINYGYTFGSGTRLTVV.

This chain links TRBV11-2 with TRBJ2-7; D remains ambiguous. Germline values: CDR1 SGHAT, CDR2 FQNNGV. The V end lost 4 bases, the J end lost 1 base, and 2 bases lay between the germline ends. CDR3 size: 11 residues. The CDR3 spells CASSSSYEQYF. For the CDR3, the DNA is TGTGCCAGCAGCTCTTCCTACGAGCAGTACTTC.

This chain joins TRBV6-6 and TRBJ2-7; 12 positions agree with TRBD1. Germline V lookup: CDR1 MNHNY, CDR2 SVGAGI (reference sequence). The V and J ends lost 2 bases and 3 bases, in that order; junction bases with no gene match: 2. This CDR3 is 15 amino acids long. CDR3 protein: CASSYGTGGDYEQYF. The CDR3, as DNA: TGTGCCAGCAGTTACGGGACAGGGGGCGACTACGAGCAGTACTTC.

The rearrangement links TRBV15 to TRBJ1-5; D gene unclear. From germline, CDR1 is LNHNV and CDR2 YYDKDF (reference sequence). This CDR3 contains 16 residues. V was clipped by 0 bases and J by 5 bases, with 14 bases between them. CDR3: CATSRETNPIHQPQHF. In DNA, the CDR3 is TGTGCCACCAGCAGAGAAACAAATCCCATCCATCAGCCCCAGCATTTT.

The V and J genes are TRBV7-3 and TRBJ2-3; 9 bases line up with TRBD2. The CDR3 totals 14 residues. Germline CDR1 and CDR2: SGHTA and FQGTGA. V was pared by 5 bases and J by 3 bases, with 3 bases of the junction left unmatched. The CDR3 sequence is CASSPGLATDTQYF. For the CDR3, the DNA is TGTGCCAGCAGCCCCGGACTAGCGACAGATACGCAGTATTTT.

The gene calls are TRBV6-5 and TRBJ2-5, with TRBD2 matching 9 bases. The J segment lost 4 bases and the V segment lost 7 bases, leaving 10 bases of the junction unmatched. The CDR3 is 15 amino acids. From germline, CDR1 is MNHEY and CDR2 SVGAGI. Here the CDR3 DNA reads TGTGCCAGCACATTGACTAGCGGAGCTCGAGAGACCCAGTACTTC. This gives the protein CASTLTSGARETQYF.

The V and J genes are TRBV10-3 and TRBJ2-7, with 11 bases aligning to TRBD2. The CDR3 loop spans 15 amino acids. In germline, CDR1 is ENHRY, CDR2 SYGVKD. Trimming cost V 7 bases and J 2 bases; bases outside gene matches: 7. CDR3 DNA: TGTGCCATCATTACTAGCGGGAGCCAACCCTACGAGCAGTACTTC. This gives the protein CAIITSGSQPYEQYF.

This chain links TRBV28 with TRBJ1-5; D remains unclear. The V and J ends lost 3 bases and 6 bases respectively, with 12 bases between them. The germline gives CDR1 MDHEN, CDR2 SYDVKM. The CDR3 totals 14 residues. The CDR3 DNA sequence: TGTGCCAGCAGTTTTCCCAAGAACAGTCAGCCCCAGCATTTT. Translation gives CASSFPKNSQPQHF.

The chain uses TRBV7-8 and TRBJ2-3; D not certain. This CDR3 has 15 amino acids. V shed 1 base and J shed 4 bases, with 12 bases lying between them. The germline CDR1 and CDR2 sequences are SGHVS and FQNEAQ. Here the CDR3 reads CASSLGSSSPDTQYF. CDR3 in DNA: TGTGCCAGCAGCTTAGGGTCGAGTAGTCCAGATACGCAGTATTTT.

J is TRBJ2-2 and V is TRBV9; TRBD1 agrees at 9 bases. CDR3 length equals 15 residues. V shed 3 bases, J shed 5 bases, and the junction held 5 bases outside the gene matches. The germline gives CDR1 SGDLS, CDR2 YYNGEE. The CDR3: CASSAGTGLTGELFF. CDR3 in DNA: TGTGCCAGCAGCGCGGGGACAGGGTTAACCGGGGAGCTGTTTTTT.

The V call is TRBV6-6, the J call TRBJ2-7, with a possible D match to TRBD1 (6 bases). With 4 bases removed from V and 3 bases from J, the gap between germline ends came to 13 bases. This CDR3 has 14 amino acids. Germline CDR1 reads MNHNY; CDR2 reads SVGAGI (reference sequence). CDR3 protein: CASSSRTAYYEQYF. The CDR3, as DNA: TGTGCCAGCAGTTCCCGGACAGCATACTACGAGCAGTACTTC.

In DNA, the CDR3 is TGTGCCAGCAGCTTAGCGGGAGAGGGCTACGAGCAGTACTTC. Its translation is CASSLAGEGYEQYF. The J gene is TRBJ2-7, the V gene TRBV11-2; possibly TRBD2 for D (6 bases). V was cut by 1 base and J by 3 bases, with 10 bases left in between. The CDR3 is 14 residues long. CDR1 SGHAT and CDR2 FQNNGV come from the germline V gene.

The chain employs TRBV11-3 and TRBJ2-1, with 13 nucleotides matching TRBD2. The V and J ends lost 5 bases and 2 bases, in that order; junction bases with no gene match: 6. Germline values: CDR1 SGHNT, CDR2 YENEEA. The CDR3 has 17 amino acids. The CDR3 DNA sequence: TGTGCCAGCAGCCCAGGGGGACTAGCGGGGCCCTACAATGAGCAGTTCTTC. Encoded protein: CASSPGGLAGPYNEQFF.

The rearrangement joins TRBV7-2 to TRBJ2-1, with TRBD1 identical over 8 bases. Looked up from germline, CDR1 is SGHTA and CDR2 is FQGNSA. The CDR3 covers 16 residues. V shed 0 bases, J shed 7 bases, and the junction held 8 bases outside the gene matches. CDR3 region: CASSLARTGSGNEQFF. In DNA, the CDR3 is TGTGCCAGCAGCTTAGCGAGGACAGGGTCGGGGAATGAGCAGTTCTTC. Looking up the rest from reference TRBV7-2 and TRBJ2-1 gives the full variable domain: GAGVSQSPSNKVTEKGKDVELRCDPISGHTALYWYRQSLGQGLEFLIYFQGNSAPDKSGLPSDRFSAERTGGSVSTLTIQRTQQEDSAVYLCASSLARTGSGNEQFFGPGTRLTVL.

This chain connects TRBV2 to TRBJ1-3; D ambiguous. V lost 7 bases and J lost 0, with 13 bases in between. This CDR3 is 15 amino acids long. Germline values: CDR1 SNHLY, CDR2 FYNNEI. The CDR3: CASTTGERSGNTIYF. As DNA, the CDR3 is TGTGCCAGCACTACCGGGGAACGCTCTGGAAACACCATATATTTT.

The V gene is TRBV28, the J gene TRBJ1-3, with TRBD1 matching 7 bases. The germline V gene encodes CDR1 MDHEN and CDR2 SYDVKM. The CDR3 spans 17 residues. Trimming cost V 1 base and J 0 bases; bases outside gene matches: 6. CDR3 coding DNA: TGTGCCAGCAGTTTATATGGGACAGCGAGCTCTGGAAACACCATATATTTT. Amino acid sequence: CASSLYGTASSGNTIYF.

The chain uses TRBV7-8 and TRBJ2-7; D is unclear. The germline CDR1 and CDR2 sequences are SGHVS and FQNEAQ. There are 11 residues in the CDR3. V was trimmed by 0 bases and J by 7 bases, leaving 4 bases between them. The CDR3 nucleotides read TGTGCCAGCAGCTTAGCGCTAGAGCAGTACTTC. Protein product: CASSLALEQYF. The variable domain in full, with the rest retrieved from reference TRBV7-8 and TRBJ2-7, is GAGVSQSPRYKVAKRGQDVALRCDPISGHVSLFWYQQALGQGPEFLTYFQNEAQLDKSGLPSDRFFAERPEGSVSTLKIQRTQQEDSAVYLCASSLALEQYFGPGTRLTVT.

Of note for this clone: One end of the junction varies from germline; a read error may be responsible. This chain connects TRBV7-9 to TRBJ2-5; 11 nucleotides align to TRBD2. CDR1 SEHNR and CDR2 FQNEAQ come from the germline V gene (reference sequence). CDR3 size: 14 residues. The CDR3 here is CASSLAGGQETQYF. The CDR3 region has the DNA TGTGCCAGCAGTTTAGCGGGAGGGCAAGAGACCCAGTACTTC.

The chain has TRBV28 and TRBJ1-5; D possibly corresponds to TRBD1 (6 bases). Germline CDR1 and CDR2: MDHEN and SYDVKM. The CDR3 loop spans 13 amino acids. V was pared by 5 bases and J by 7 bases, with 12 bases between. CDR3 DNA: TGTGCCAGCAGTCAACAGGGTCCCCAGCCCCAGCATTTT. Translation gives CASSQQGPQPQHF.

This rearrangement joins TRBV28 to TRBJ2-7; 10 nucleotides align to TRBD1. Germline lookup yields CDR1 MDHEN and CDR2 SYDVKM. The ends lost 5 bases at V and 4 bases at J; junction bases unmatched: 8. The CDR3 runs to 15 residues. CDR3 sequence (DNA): TGTGCCAGCAGTAAGGGACAGGGGTTCCCTTACGAGCAGTACTTC. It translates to CASSKGQGFPYEQYF. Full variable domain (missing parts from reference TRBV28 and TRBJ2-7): DVKVTQSSRYLVKRTGEKVFLECVQDMDHENMFWYRQDPGLGLRLIYFSYDVKMKEKGDIPEGYSVSREKKERFSLILESASTNQTSMYLCASSKGQGFPYEQYFGPGTRLTVT.

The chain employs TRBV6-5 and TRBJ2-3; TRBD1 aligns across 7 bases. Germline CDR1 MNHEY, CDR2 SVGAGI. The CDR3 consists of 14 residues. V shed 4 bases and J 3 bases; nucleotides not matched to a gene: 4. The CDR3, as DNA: TGTGCCAGCAGTTTTCGACAGGGAACAGATACGCAGTATTTT. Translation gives CASSFRQGTDTQYF.

The CDR3 DNA is TGCAGCGTCCAAGGACGTGGACTTACCCCCAACGAGCAGTACTTC. Translating it yields CSVQGRGLTPNEQYF. The chain combines TRBV29-1 with TRBJ2-7; weak D call: TRBD2 (5 bases). Trimming cost V 6 bases and J 5 bases, with 23 bases left between them. Germline lookup yields CDR1 SQVTM and CDR2 ANQGSEA. This CDR3 has 15 amino acids.

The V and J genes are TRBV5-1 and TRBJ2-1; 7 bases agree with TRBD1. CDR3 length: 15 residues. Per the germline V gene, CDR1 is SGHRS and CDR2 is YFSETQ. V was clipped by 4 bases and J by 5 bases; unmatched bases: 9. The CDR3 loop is CASSDTGDPHNEQFF. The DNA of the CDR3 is TGCGCCAGCAGCGATACAGGGGACCCTCACAATGAGCAGTTCTTC.

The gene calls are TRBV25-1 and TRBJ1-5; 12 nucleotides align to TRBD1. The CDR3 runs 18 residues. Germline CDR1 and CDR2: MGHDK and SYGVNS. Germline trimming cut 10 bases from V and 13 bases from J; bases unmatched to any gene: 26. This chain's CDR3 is CAIQNRDRGPLGFGGQHF. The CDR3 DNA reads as TGTGCCATCCAAAACCGGGACAGGGGGCCCCTAGGTTTCGGGGGGCAGCATTTT.

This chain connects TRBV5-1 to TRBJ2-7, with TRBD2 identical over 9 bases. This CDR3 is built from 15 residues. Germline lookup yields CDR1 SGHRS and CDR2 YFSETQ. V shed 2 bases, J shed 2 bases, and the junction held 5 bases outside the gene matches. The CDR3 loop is CASSFLAGSTYEQYF. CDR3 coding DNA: TGCGCCAGCAGCTTCCTAGCGGGATCTACCTACGAGCAGTACTTC.

CDR3 residues: CASRVRQALYNEQFF. CDR3 coding DNA: TGTGCCAGCAGGGTTCGACAGGCCCTCTACAATGAGCAGTTCTTC. This chain joins TRBV2 and TRBJ2-1; weak D call: TRBD1 (6 bases). Deletions cut 6 bases from V and 3 bases from J, with 15 bases between. This CDR3 is built from 15 residues. Germline CDR1 is SNHLY and CDR2 is FYNNEI.

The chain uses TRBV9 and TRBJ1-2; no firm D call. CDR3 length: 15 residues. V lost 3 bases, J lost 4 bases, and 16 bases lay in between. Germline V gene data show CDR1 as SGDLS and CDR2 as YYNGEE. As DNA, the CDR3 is TGTGCCAGCAGCGGCACCAGCGGGTTTGGCTATGGCTACACCTTC. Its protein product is CASSGTSGFGYGYTF.

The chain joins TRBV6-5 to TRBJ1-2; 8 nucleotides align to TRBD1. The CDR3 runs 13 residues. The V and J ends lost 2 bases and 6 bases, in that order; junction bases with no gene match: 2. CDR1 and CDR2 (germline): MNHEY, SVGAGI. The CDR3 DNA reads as TGTGCCAGCAGTTACGGACAGGGAGATGGCTACACCTTC. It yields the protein CASSYGQGDGYTF.

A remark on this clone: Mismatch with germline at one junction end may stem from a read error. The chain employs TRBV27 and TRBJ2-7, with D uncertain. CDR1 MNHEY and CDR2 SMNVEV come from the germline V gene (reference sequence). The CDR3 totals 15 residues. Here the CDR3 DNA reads TGTGCCAGCAGTTTATACCCCTCCCTGTACTACGGGCAGTACTTC. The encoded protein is CASSLYPSLYYGQYF.

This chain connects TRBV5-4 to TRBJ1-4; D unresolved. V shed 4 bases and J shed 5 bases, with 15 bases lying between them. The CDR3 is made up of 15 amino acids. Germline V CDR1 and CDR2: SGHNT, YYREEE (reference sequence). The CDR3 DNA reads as TGTGCCAGCAGCACCATGGCGCAGGCGAATGAAAAACTGTTTTTT. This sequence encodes CASSTMAQANEKLFF.